The 27 T cell receptor beta chains in this list originate from one sample, sequenced in a study of a mutant IDH1 vaccine in newly diagnosed glioma. The protocol was immunoSEQ multiplex PCR, while the TCRdb copy is restricted to in-frame clones and leaves out a portion. The repertoire has over 50,000 clones, about three quarters of them found once; the top ten carry around 4.6%. Antigens of these TCRs are unknown. Time point of the sample: week 47, end of study. Doses consisted of 300 ug of mutant IDH1 20-mer peptide each, paired with topical imiquimod. The sequencing used PBMCs, collected from a glioma patient whose treatment included an IDH1 peptide vaccine. The receptors derive from a woman aged 40 to 55 with glioma. Some clones in this sample may be carry-over from other donors' samples.

This sequence joins TRBV27 and TRBJ2-5; D gene uncertain. Per germline, CDR1 MNHEY and CDR2 SMNVEV (reference sequence). The CDR3 covers 11 residues. Trimming removed 3 bases from V and 4 bases from J, with 3 bases in between. CDR3 in amino acids: CASSFRETQYF. CDR3 sequence (DNA): TGTGCCAGCAGTTTCCGAGAGACCCAGTACTTC.

For the CDR3, the DNA is TGCGCCAGCAGCCCCGGGTACGAGGATGAGCAGTTCTTC. It translates to CASSPGYEDEQFF. The V call is TRBV5-1, the J call TRBJ2-1; D is unresolved. CDR1 and CDR2 from the germline V gene are SGHRS and YFSETQ. The CDR3 runs 13 residues. Between the trimmed V and J ends, which lost 4 bases and 8 bases, there was a span of 13 bases.

The V call is TRBV7-9, the J call TRBJ1-1, with a weak D call TRBD1 (5 bases). Trimming took 3 bases from V and 10 from J, leaving 9 bases between them. This CDR3 has 11 amino acids. CDR1 is SEHNR and CDR2 is FQNEAQ in the germline V gene (reference sequence). CDR3: CASSLGTGAFF. The CDR3 coding sequence is TGTGCCAGCAGCTTGGGGACGGGAGCTTTCTTT.

V and J are TRBV30 and TRBJ2-5, with 8 bases fitting TRBD1. V shed 2 bases and J 4 bases; nucleotides not matched to a gene: 3. This CDR3 contains 13 residues. Germline CDR1 and CDR2: GTSNPN and SVGIG (reference sequence). CDR3 residues: CAWSKQGAETQYF. CDR3 DNA: TGTGCCTGGAGTAAGCAGGGGGCAGAGACCCAGTACTTC.

The chain carries TRBV29-1 and TRBJ2-3; the D gene is possibly TRBD2 (5 bases). Trimming pared 7 bases from V and 3 bases from J, leaving 5 bases between. Germline V gives CDR1 SQVTM, CDR2 ANQGSEA. This CDR3 has 10 amino acids. CDR3 region: CSAGTDTQYF. The CDR3 nucleotides read TGCAGCGCGGGAACAGATACGCAGTATTTT.

The chain combines TRBV7-9 with TRBJ2-3; D could derive from TRBD1 or TRBD2 (6 bases each). The V gene's germline CDR1 is SEHNR and CDR2 FQNEAQ (reference sequence). This CDR3 contains 17 residues. The V and J ends lost 1 base and 0 bases respectively, with 14 bases between them. CDR3 nucleotides: TGTGCCAGCAGCTTAGAGGGGGGACTGCTTAGCACAGATACGCAGTATTTT. Its translation is CASSLEGGLLSTDTQYF.

The V gene is TRBV19, the J gene TRBJ2-1; a possible D gene is TRBD2 (6 bases). The V end lost 8 bases, the J end lost 2 bases, and 7 bases lay between the germline ends. The CDR3 is 12 amino acids. Germline loops: CDR1 LNHDA, CDR2 SQIVND (reference sequence). CDR3 coding DNA: TGTGCCAGTGGGGGGACCTACAATGAGCAGTTCTTC. It specifies CASGGTYNEQFF.

This clone turned up a few times. The chain is built from TRBV19 and TRBJ1-5, with D uncertain. CDR1 is LNHDA and CDR2 is SQIVND in the germline V gene (reference sequence). This CDR3 is built from 12 residues. The V end lost 5 bases, the J end lost 6 bases, and 8 bases lay between the germline ends. The CDR3 DNA is TGTGCCAGTAGTTCCCGGGGTCAGCCCCAGCATTTT. Encoded protein: CASSSRGQPQHF.

This clone was seen only a few times. The chain couples TRBV25-1 to TRBJ1-2; tentative D call: TRBD1 (6 bases). This CDR3 is 12 amino acids long. V was trimmed by 7 bases and J by 9 bases, leaving 15 bases between them. Per the germline V gene, CDR1 is MGHDK and CDR2 is SYGVNS. In nucleotides, the CDR3 is TGTGCCAGCAATGTAGGGGGAGGGAGCTACACCTTC. This encodes CASNVGGGSYTF.

The rearrangement joins TRBV5-6 to TRBJ1-1; possible D gene TRBD1, 5 bases. The CDR3 is made up of 13 amino acids. Germline V gives CDR1 SGHDT, CDR2 YYEEEE. Trimming shortened V by 4 bases and J by 6 bases, and 13 bases separated the two germline ends. The CDR3 protein is CASSHPSGAEAFF. The CDR3 nucleotides are TGTGCCAGCAGCCATCCCTCGGGGGCTGAAGCTTTCTTT.

This chain links TRBV29-1 with TRBJ2-5; D is perhaps TRBD1 or TRBD2 (5 bases each). CDR1 and CDR2 (germline): SQVTM, ANQGSEA. This CDR3 comprises 12 residues. V was clipped by 6 bases and J by 1 base, with 9 bases between them. The CDR3 spells CSVRDGQETQYF. The CDR3 nucleotides read TGCAGCGTCCGGGACGGCCAAGAGACCCAGTACTTC.

The chain uses TRBV7-2 and TRBJ1-2; perhaps TRBD1 as D (5 bases). V dropped 2 bases and J dropped 6 bases, with 10 bases sitting between them. Germline lookup yields CDR1 SGHTA and CDR2 FQGNSA. This CDR3 has 13 residues. CDR3 loop: CASSLWQGHGYTF. In DNA form, the CDR3 reads TGTGCCAGCAGCTTATGGCAGGGCCATGGCTACACCTTC.

The chain has TRBV5-1 and TRBJ2-7; D possibly corresponds to TRBD1 (5 bases). The CDR3 sequence is 13 residues long. Germline V gives CDR1 SGHRS, CDR2 YFSETQ. The V end was cut by 5 bases, the J end by 4 bases, with 13 bases between. CDR3 residues: CASSQLREYEQYF. The CDR3 coding sequence is TGCGCCAGCAGTCAGCTCAGGGAATACGAGCAGTACTTC.

The chain uses TRBV13 and TRBJ2-7; 11 nucleotides line up with TRBD1. Trimming cost V 5 bases and J 5 bases; bases outside gene matches: 5. The CDR3 is 14 amino acids. CDR1 is PRHDT, CDR2 FYEKMQ, per germline (reference sequence). The CDR3 loop reads CASSHRDRGNEQYF. The CDR3 DNA is TGTGCCAGCAGCCACCGGGACAGGGGGAACGAGCAGTACTTC.

The V gene is TRBV29-1, the J gene TRBJ2-7, with 10 bases identical to TRBD1. V gave up 6 bases and J gave up 2 bases; unmatched junction bases: 1. This CDR3 contains 12 residues. Germline V gives CDR1 SQVTM, CDR2 ANQGSEA. This chain's CDR3 is CSVGTGAYEQYF. CDR3 nucleotide sequence: TGCAGCGTGGGGACAGGGGCCTACGAGCAGTACTTC.

Only one count was recorded for this clone. The chain is built from TRBV27 and TRBJ2-2; 9 nucleotides agree with TRBD2. The CDR3 runs 15 residues. CDR1 is MNHEY, CDR2 SMNVEV, per germline (reference sequence). The V segment lost 0 bases and the J segment 5 bases; nucleotides outside the gene matches: 1. The CDR3 region has the DNA TGTGCCAGCAGTTTATCAGCGGGGGGTACCGGGGAGCTGTTTTTT. Translated: CASSLSAGGTGELFF.

The chain is built from TRBV12-5 and TRBJ2-5; no firm D call. Trimming stripped 5 bases from V and 7 bases from J, with 11 bases between. Germline V gene lookup returns CDR1 LGHNT and CDR2 FRNRAP. CDR3 length: 12 residues. CDR3 sequence: CASGPDPVTQYF. The DNA for the CDR3 is TGTGCTAGTGGTCCCGACCCGGTGACCCAGTACTTC.

This clone is medium-sized by share. The chain employs TRBV30 and TRBJ1-5, with a tentative D call TRBD1 (5 bases). The CDR3 loop spans 13 amino acids. Germline V gene lookup returns CDR1 GTSNPN and CDR2 SVGIG (reference sequence). V lost 4 bases to trimming and J lost 7 bases, with 14 bases between them. The CDR3 loop reads CAWNQGVRQPQHF. The CDR3 DNA reads as TGTGCCTGGAATCAGGGAGTTCGCCAGCCCCAGCATTTT.

This clone has just one count. The chain links TRBV20-1 to TRBJ2-7, with a tentative D call TRBD1 (5 bases). V dropped 5 bases and J dropped 3 bases, with 8 bases sitting between them. The germline CDR1 and CDR2 sequences are DFQATT and SNEGSKA (reference sequence). The CDR3 is made up of 11 amino acids. The CDR3 DNA is TGCAGTGCTCCCCAGGGCTACGAGCAGTACTTC. Translated: CSAPQGYEQYF.

V usage is TRBV27 and J usage is TRBJ1-3; D perhaps matches TRBD1 (5 bases). Germline V gene lookup returns CDR1 MNHEY and CDR2 SMNVEV (reference sequence). The CDR3 loop spans 14 amino acids. V was trimmed by 2 bases and J by 2 bases, leaving 7 bases between them. CDR3 in amino acids: CASSLGTAGNTIYF. DNA of the CDR3: TGTGCCAGCAGTTTAGGGACGGCTGGAAACACCATATATTTT.

V gene TRBV10-1 combines with J gene TRBJ2-1, with TRBD2 matching over 9 bases. Unmatched junction bases numbered 11, after V lost 4 bases and J lost 7 bases. Germline CDR1 WNHNN, CDR2 SYGVQD (reference sequence). The CDR3 totals 16 residues. CDR3 DNA: TGCGCCAGCAGTGTCTGGGCTAGCGGGGTTGGAAATGAGCAGTTCTTC. It codes for CASSVWASGVGNEQFF.

The chain couples TRBV25-1 to TRBJ1-1, with D maybe TRBD1 (5 bases). Trimming took 7 bases from V and 6 from J, leaving 15 bases between them. The CDR3 contains 13 residues. Germline CDR1 is MGHDK and CDR2 is SYGVNS. CDR3 sequence reads: CASIGGAGPEAFF. The CDR3 DNA sequence: TGTGCCAGCATAGGAGGGGCGGGCCCTGAAGCTTTCTTT.

This clone came up a few times. The chain links TRBV2 to TRBJ2-7, with D unresolved. V was trimmed by 3 bases and J by 0 bases, leaving 6 bases between them. The CDR3 consists of 13 residues. Germline CDR1 reads SNHLY; CDR2 reads FYNNEI. The CDR3 region has the DNA TGTGCCAGCAGTGAGGGCTACTCCTACGAGCAGTACTTC. This sequence encodes CASSEGYSYEQYF.

This clone was recorded once. CDR3 amino acids: CASSLGASGYNEQFF. DNA for the CDR3: TGCGCCAGCAGCTTGGGGGCTAGCGGGTACAATGAGCAGTTCTTC. V is TRBV5-1 and J is TRBJ2-1; TRBD2 agrees at 8 bases. Germline CDR1 is SGHRS and CDR2 is YFSETQ. The CDR3 runs 15 residues. The trim removed 0 bases at V and 4 bases at J, leaving 3 bases unmatched.

The rearrangement uses TRBV18 and TRBJ2-1, with D possibly being TRBD1 (6 bases). Germline assignment: CDR1 KGHSH and CDR2 LQKENI. The CDR3 extends over 15 amino acids. Trimming cost V 3 bases and J 5 bases, with 14 bases left between them. The CDR3 is CASSPGAQRNNEQFF. CDR3 nucleotide sequence: TGTGCCAGCTCACCGGGGGCCCAGCGTAACAATGAGCAGTTCTTC.

J is TRBJ1-1 and V is TRBV6-6; D may be TRBD1 (5 bases). The V and J ends lost 7 bases and 4 bases respectively, with 16 bases between them. The CDR3 has 14 amino acids. The germline gives CDR1 MNHNY, CDR2 SVGAGI (reference sequence). CDR3 protein: CASNLGVGTTEAFF. The CDR3, as DNA: TGTGCCAGCAACCTAGGGGTCGGCACCACTGAAGCTTTCTTT.

This clone was seen more than once but under ten times. This chain uses TRBV6-1 with TRBJ1-5, with D unresolved. Trimming left V 4 bases short and J 0 bases short, with 7 bases between. Per germline, CDR1 MNHNS and CDR2 SASEGT. This CDR3 is built from 14 residues. In nucleotides, the CDR3 is TGTGCCAGCAGTGCGGGGATTAGCAATCAGCCCCAGCATTTT. Translated, it gives CASSAGISNQPQHF.